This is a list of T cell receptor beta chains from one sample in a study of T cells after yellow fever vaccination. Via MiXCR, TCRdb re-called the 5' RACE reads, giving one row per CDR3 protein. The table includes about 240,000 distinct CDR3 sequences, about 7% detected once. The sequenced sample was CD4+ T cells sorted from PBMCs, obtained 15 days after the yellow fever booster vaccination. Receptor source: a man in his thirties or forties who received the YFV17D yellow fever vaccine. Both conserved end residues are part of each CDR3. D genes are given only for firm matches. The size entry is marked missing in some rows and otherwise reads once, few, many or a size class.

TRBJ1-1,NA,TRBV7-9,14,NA,TGTGCCAGCAGCTTAACCACAGGGTCCACTGAAGCTTTCTTT,CASSLTTGSTEAFF
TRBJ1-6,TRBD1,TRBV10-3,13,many,TGTGCCATCATGGACAGGGAGGAATCACCCCTCCACTTT,CAIMDREESPLHF
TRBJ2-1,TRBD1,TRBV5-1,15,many,TGCGCCAGCAGCTTGGGAGGGGGCACGATCGATGAGCAGTTCTTC,CASSLGGGTIDEQFF
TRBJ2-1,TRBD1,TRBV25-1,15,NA,TGTGCCAGCAGCGAGGGACAGGGCCACTACAATGAGCAGTTCTTC,CASSEGQGHYNEQFF
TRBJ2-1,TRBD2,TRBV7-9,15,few,TGTGCCATCCACGGACTAGCGGATAACTACAATGAGCAGTTCTTC,CAIHGLADNYNEQFF
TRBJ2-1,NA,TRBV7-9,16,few,TGTGCCAGCAGCTTAGTTGCCTGGGGTACCAACAATGAGCAGTTCTTC,CASSLVAWGTNNEQFF
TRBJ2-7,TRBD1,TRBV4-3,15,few,TGCGCCAGCAGACAAAGGACAGGGAATTCCTACGAGCAGTACTTC,CASRQRTGNSYEQYF
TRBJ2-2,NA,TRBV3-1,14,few,TGTGCCAGCAGCCAATTGGGCGAGGCCGGGGAGCTGTTTTTT,CASSQLGEAGELFF
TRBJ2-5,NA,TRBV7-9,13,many,TGTGCCAGCAGCGAGAGCTACCAAGAGACCCAGTACTTC,CASSESYQETQYF
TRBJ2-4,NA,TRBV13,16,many,TGTGCCAGCAGCTCCAGAATACAGGGGGAGGGGGACATTCAGTACTTC,CASSSRIQGEGDIQYF
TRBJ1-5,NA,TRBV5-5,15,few,TGTGCCAGCAGCTTCCGAGGGGTTGCTACACAGCCCCAGCATTTT,CASSFRGVATQPQHF
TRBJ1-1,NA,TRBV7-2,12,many,TGTGCCAGCAGCTTAGGACCGTTTTTGGCTTTCTTT,CASSLGPFLAFF
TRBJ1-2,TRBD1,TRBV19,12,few,TGTGCCAGTGGACAGGGGAATGTTGGCTACACCTTC,CASGQGNVGYTF
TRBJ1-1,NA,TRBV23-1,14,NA,TGCGCCAGCAGTCAATCGTCCGAGAACACTGAAGCTTTCTTT,CASSQSSENTEAFF
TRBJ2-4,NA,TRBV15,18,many,TGTGCCACCAGCAGAGAAAGACCGGAGGCACTAGCCAAAAACATTCAGTACTTC,CATSRERPEALAKNIQYF
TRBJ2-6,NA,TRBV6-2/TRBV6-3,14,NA,TGTGCCAGCACCGAAAGGGGAGGGGCCAACGTCCTGACTTTC,CASTERGGANVLTF
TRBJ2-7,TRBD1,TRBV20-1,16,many,TGCAGTGCCAACAACAGACAGGGGGCGCGAGAGTACGAGCAGTACTTC,CSANNRQGAREYEQYF
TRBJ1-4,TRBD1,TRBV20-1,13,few,TGCAGTGCTAGAAAAGGGGGCCTGGAAAAACTGTTTTTT,CSARKGGLEKLFF
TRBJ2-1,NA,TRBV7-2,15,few,TGTGCCAGCAGCTTAGGAGGAGGGCGGACGGGTGAGCAGTTCTTC,CASSLGGGRTGEQFF
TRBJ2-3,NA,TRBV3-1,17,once,TGTGCCAGCAGCCAAGATCTCACTATCGGTGCCACAGATACGCAGTATTTT,CASSQDLTIGATDTQYF
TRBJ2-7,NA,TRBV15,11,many,TGTGCCACCAGCAGAGATGAGAGACAGTACTTC,CATSRDERQYF
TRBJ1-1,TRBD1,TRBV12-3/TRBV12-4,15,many,TGTGCCAGCAGTTTACGTGGGGACAGGGCCACTGAAGCTTTCTTT,CASSLRGDRATEAFF
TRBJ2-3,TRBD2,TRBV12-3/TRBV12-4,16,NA,TGTGCCAGCAGTTTCTTGAGAGCGGGAGCGGGAGATACGCAGTATTTT,CASSFLRAGAGDTQYF
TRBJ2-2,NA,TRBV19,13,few,TGTGCCAGTAGTATCGGAGTGGTCGGGGAGCTGTTTTTT,CASSIGVVGELFF
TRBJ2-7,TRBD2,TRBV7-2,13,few,TGTGCCAGTAGCCGGGGGGAGGGCGGCGAGCAGTACTTC,CASSRGEGGEQYF
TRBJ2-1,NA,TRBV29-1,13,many,TGCAGCCTTTCATCGGGGCTAGGGGATGAGCAGTTCTTC,CSLSSGLGDEQFF
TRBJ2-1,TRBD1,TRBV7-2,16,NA,TGTGCCAGCAGCTTAACCGGGACAGGGTTTAAGAATGAGCAGTTCTTC,CASSLTGTGFKNEQFF
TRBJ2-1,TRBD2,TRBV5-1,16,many,TGCGCCAGCAGCTTGGCGGGGGGTAACTCCTACAATGAGCAGTTCTTC,CASSLAGGNSYNEQFF
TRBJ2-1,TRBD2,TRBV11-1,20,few,TGTGCCAGCAGTTATGGTGGGACTAGCGGGAGAAGGCGTATTAGGAATGAGCAGTTCTTC,CASSYGGTSGRRRIRNEQFF
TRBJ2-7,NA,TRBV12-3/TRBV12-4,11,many,TGTGCCAGCAGTTCCAGGTACGAGCAGTACTTC,CASSSRYEQYF
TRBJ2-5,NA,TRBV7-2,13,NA,TGTGCCAGCAGCCGCGACAACCAAGAGACCCAGTACTTC,CASSRDNQETQYF
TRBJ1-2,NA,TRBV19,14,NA,TGTGCCAGTAGGATTGCAGGGGCTGATCATGGCTACACCTTC,CASRIAGADHGYTF
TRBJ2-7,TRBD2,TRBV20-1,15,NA,TGCAGTGCTAGGACTAGCGGGAGTGCCAATTACGAGCAGTACTTC,CSARTSGSANYEQYF
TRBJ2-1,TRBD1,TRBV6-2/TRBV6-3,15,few,TGTGCCAGCAGTAAGCCGGGACAGGGGGCATGGGAGCAGTTCTTC,CASSKPGQGAWEQFF
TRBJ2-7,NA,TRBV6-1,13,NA,TGTGCCAGCAGTGAAGGGAGTCCCAACGAGCAGTACTTC,CASSEGSPNEQYF